Listed below are T cell receptor beta chains from one sample, sequenced in a study of shared clonotypes between healthy human individuals. Assay used: immunoSEQ multiplex PCR; TCRdb lists only in-frame clones, some missing. The sample has roughly 500,000 clones, 81% seen once. The sample was PBMCs. The receptors derive from a woman aged 40 to 50 in good health. Some clones in this sample may be carry-over from other donors' samples. Each CDR3 is given with its conserved first and last residue. D genes are given only for firm matches. Some rows have no size entry. The others give once, few or many, or a class for an expanded clone.

V	size	D	J	CDR3	DNA
TRBV7-9	-	-	TRBJ2-3	CASSPVIRGDTQYF	TGTGCCAGCAGCCCCGTGATCCGTGGGGATACGCAGTATTTT
TRBV27	-	-	TRBJ1-2	CASSLVGDYGYTF	TGTGCCAGCAGTTTAGTGGGGGATTATGGCTACACCTTC
TRBV9	-	-	TRBJ1-1	CASSVEPQGSTRAFF	TGTGCCAGCAGCGTAGAACCACAGGGTTCCACCAGGGCTTTCTTT
TRBV19	-	TRBD2	TRBJ2-1	CASSIVRSGRGNEQFF	TGTGCCAGTAGTATAGTTAGAAGCGGGAGGGGGAATGAGCAGTTCTTC
TRBV4-2	-	TRBD2	TRBJ2-3	CASSHPGLAGAGGADTQYF	TGTGCCAGCAGCCACCCGGGACTAGCGGGAGCGGGGGGGGCAGATACGCAGTATTTT
TRBV7-2	-	-	TRBJ2-2	CASSLAPSDNTVELFF	TGTGCCAGCAGCTTAGCTCCGTCAGATAATACCGTGGAGCTGTTTTTT
TRBV5-4	-	TRBD1	TRBJ2-2	CASSQTGSPGELFF	TGTGCCAGCAGCCAGACAGGGAGTCCCGGGGAGCTGTTTTTT
TRBV4-2	-	-	TRBJ2-7	CASSHTLGSGEQYF	TGTGCCAGCAGCCATACCCTTGGGTCGGGCGAGCAGTACTTC
TRBV7-9	-	-	TRBJ2-7	CASSLADYEQYF	TGTGCCAGCAGCTTAGCAGACTACGAGCAGTACTTC
TRBV15	-	TRBD1	TRBJ2-2	CATSLPGQRDTGELFF	TGTGCCACCAGCCTTCCGGGACAGAGAGACACCGGGGAGCTGTTTTTT
TRBV5-1	-	TRBD2	TRBJ2-1	CASSLVASGRDNEQFF	TGCGCCAGCAGCTTGGTGGCTAGCGGGAGAGACAATGAGCAGTTCTTC
TRBV10-1	-	TRBD1	TRBJ2-5	CASSFDRGPQETQYF	TGCGCCAGCAGTTTTGACAGGGGACCTCAAGAGACCCAGTACTTC
TRBV7-9	-	TRBD1	TRBJ2-7	CASSFGDSPKYF	TGTGCCAGCAGCTTCGGGGACAGCCCGAAGTACTTC
TRBV27	-	-	TRBJ2-6	CASRRMGTSGANVLTF	TGTGCCAGCAGACGAATGGGGACTTCCGGGGCCAACGTCCTGACTTTC
TRBV6-6	-	TRBD1	TRBJ1-2	CASSPGQAERRF	TGTGCCAGCAGCCCCGGACAGGCCGAAAGGAGGTTC
TRBV5-1	-	-	TRBJ2-6	CATSRGGAYSGANVLTF	TGCGCCACCAGCCGAGGGGGGGCCTACTCTGGGGCCAACGTCCTGACTTTC
TRBV19	-	TRBD1	TRBJ1-2	CASHFDRAGGYTF	TGTGCCAGTCACTTCGACAGGGCGGGTGGCTACACCTTC
TRBV6-6	-	-	TRBJ2-7	CASGGARYEQYF	TGTGCCAGCGGGGGGGCGCGCTACGAGCAGTACTTC
TRBV30	-	-	TRBJ2-1	CAWRTSGGRGNEQFF	TGTGCCTGGAGAACTTCCGGGGGCCGCGGAAATGAGCAGTTCTTC
TRBV10-3	-	-	TRBJ2-1	CAISGAVGRSYNEQFF	TGTGCCATCAGTGGTGCGGTAGGGCGCTCCTACAATGAGCAGTTCTTC
TRBV6-1	-	-	TRBJ2-5	CASSEGQEETQYF	TGTGCCAGCAGTGAAGGGCAGGAAGAGACCCAGTACTTC
TRBV28	many	TRBD1	TRBJ2-7	CASREQGAGYEQYF	TGTGCCAGCAGAGAGCAGGGGGCTGGCTACGAGCAGTACTTC
TRBV28	-	TRBD2	TRBJ2-7	CASSPNPWTSGSYEQYF	TGTGCCAGCAGCCCTAACCCTTGGACTAGCGGGAGTTACGAGCAGTACTTC
TRBV11-2	-	-	TRBJ1-3	CASRPDGSGNTIYF	TGTGCCAGCAGACCTGACGGATCAGGAAACACCATATATTTT
TRBV18	-	-	TRBJ2-3	CASSPSGADTQYF	TGTGCCAGCTCACCATCGGGGGCAGATACGCAGTATTTT
TRBV6-1	-	TRBD1	TRBJ1-1	CASNERGPTEAFF	TGTGCCAGTAACGAAAGGGGGCCCACTGAAGCTTTCTTT
TRBV28	-	-	TRBJ2-7	CACRGYGSYEQYF	TGTGCCTGCAGGGGTTACGGCTCCTACGAGCAGTACTTC
TRBV5-6	-	-	TRBJ2-3	CASSWGLPQNTQYF	TGTGCCAGCAGCTGGGGACTTCCCCAGAATACGCAGTATTTT
TRBV7-7	-	-	TRBJ2-2	CASSPRGEGELFF	TGTGCCAGCAGCCCGCGTGGGGAAGGGGAGCTGTTTTTT
TRBV6-1	few	-	TRBJ2-7	CASTALVYEQYF	TGTGCCAGCACCGCTTTGGTATACGAGCAGTACTTC
TRBV6-4	once	-	TRBJ1-5	CARSANQPQHF	TGTGCCAGGTCTGCCAATCAGCCCCAGCATTTT
TRBV6-4	-	-	TRBJ2-3	CASSDSGGADTQYF	TGTGCCAGCAGTGACTCGGGAGGCGCAGATACGCAGTATTTT
TRBV2	-	-	TRBJ2-2	CASTRRDTGELFF	TGTGCCAGCACCCGTAGGGACACCGGGGAGCTGTTTTTT
TRBV11-2	-	-	TRBJ1-1	CASSLGLRDSAFF	TGTGCCAGCAGCTTAGGTCTTCGGGATTCAGCTTTCTTT
TRBV5-1	-	TRBD2	TRBJ2-5	CASSLSGSKETQYF	TGCGCCAGCAGCTTAAGCGGGAGTAAAGAGACCCAGTACTTC
TRBV7-8	-	-	TRBJ2-3	CASSFEGRWTDTQYF	TGTGCCAGCAGCTTTGAGGGACGGTGGACAGATACGCAGTATTTT
TRBV2	-	TRBD1	TRBJ1-2	CASRPGQGVYGYTF	TGTGCCAGCAGGCCGGGACAGGGGGTCTATGGCTACACCTTC
TRBV18	-	-	TRBJ2-2	CASSPLQGNTGELFF	TGTGCCAGCTCACCACTTCAAGGGAACACCGGGGAGCTGTTTTTT
TRBV6-5	few	-	TRBJ1-2	CASSDGTAMDGYTF	TGTGCCAGCAGTGACGGGACCGCGATGGATGGCTACACCTTC
TRBV5-8	many	TRBD2	TRBJ2-1	CASSLGLAGVNEQFF	TGTGCCAGCAGCCTCGGACTAGCGGGGGTCAATGAGCAGTTCTTC
TRBV4-3	-	TRBD2	TRBJ2-7	CASSQDRGLAGTYEQYF	TGCGCCAGCAGCCAAGATCGGGGACTAGCGGGCACCTACGAGCAGTACTTC
TRBV10-2	-	-	TRBJ1-1	CASRSRGRNTEAFF	TGCGCCAGCAGAAGTCGGGGGAGGAACACTGAAGCTTTCTTT
TRBV28	-	-	TRBJ2-7	CASSFLGGVSYEQYF	TGTGCCAGCAGTTTCCTTGGCGGTGTTTCCTACGAGCAGTACTTC
TRBV7-9	few	-	TRBJ2-7	CASSSLYEQYF	TGTGCCAGCAGTTCACTCTACGAGCAGTACTTC
TRBV28	few	-	TRBJ1-1	CASSSHRAHTEAFF	TGTGCCAGCAGTTCCCACAGGGCTCACACTGAAGCTTTCTTT
TRBV7-9	-	-	TRBJ2-7	CASSFGPSRSYEQYF	TGTGCCAGCAGCTTTGGTCCGTCTCGATCCTACGAGCAGTACTTC
TRBV30	-	-	TRBJ2-1	CAWSVRRVEQFF	TGTGCCTGGAGTGTTAGGAGAGTTGAGCAGTTCTTC
TRBV4-3	-	-	TRBJ2-7	CASSHNTDSSYEQYF	TGCGCCAGCAGCCATAACACCGATTCTTCCTACGAGCAGTACTTC